The entry below describes one T cell receptor (beta chain). Its antigen is undetermined. This sample was included in a study of T cell responses to AZD1222 COVID-19 vaccine. Study-level findings and limits: Vaccination with two AZD1222 doses was followed by a rise in Spike-specific TCR breadth and depth. Clonal diversity may have been underestimated, and the donors were mostly white British, with more females than males.

Clones were sequenced by immunoSEQ multiplex PCR, and TCRdb holds only the in-frame ones, with some missing. Of approximately 160,000 clones listed, 90% to 95% are singletons. This TCR was recovered from an adult in good health. The sequencing used peripheral blood, collected on day 0 of AZD1222 vaccination.

DNA for the CDR3: TGTGCCAGCAGCGCCGGACTAGCGAGATCGCAAGAGACCCAGTACTTC. Translated: CASSAGLARSQETQYF. The rearrangement joins TRBV9 to TRBJ2-5, with 9 nucleotides matching TRBD2. This CDR3 is built from 16 residues. CDR1 is SGDLS and CDR2 is YYNGEE in the germline V gene. Losses at the gene ends were 3 bases for V and 2 bases for J; bases not matched to a gene: 8.